These 27 T cell receptor beta chains were sequenced from one sample in a study of STAT5B mutations in CD4+ large granular lymphocyte leukemia. Some clones are missing from TCRdb's copy, which holds only in-frame ones; the method was immunoSEQ multiplex PCR. The sample has over 25,000 clones, roughly 72% seen once. The specimen was CD4+ T cells from blood buffy coats. The receptors come from a human donor in good health.

The CDR3 DNA sequence: TGTGCCAGCAGCCAAGGAGTAGCGGGGGGCCTCACAGATACGCAGTATTTT. This gives the protein CASSQGVAGGLTDTQYF. This chain connects TRBV4-2 to TRBJ2-3; 10 positions match TRBD2. CDR3 size: 17 residues. Losses at the gene ends were 1 base for V and 2 bases for J; bases not matched to a gene: 6. From germline, CDR1 is LGHNA and CDR2 YNFKEQ.

The V call is TRBV6-5, the J call TRBJ2-5; the D gene is possibly TRBD2 (6 bases). Trimming shortened V by 4 bases and J by 5 bases, and 14 bases separated the two germline ends. CDR1 is MNHEY, CDR2 SVGAGI, per germline. The CDR3 spans 14 residues. The CDR3 coding sequence is TGTGCCAGCAGTTCCTCGACTAGTGGGGAGACCCAGTACTTC. This gives the protein CASSSSTSGETQYF.

The chain joins TRBV19 to TRBJ2-2; D possibly corresponds to TRBD2 (5 bases). Looked up from germline, CDR1 is LNHDA and CDR2 is SQIVND (reference sequence). V lost 5 bases to trimming and J lost 8 bases, with 12 bases between them. The CDR3 sequence is 13 residues long. The CDR3 DNA is TGTGCCAGTAGTCTGGTCGGGGAGGGGGAGCTGTTTTTT. This translates into CASSLVGEGELFF. The full variable domain, rest sourced from reference TRBV19 and TRBJ2-2, is DGGITQSPKYLFRKEGQNVTLSCEQNLNHDAMYWYRQDPGQGLRLIYYSQIVNDFQKGDIAEGYSVSREKKESFPLTVTSAQKNPTAFYLCASSLVGEGELFFGEGSRLTVL.

The rearrangement uses TRBV19 and TRBJ2-7; 11 nucleotides agree with TRBD2. This CDR3 is built from 16 residues. The V gene's germline CDR1 is LNHDA and CDR2 SQIVND (reference sequence). With V trimmed by 3 bases and J by 3 bases, 7 bases remained unmatched. The CDR3: CASSMVGGTSGYEQYF. CDR3 in DNA: TGTGCCAGTAGTATGGTGGGGGGGACTAGCGGCTACGAGCAGTACTTC.

The rearrangement uses TRBV6-5 and TRBJ1-3; D not resolved. V lost 5 bases, J lost 9 bases, and 8 bases lay in between. This CDR3 region has 11 residues. CDR1 is MNHEY and CDR2 is SVGAGI in the germline V gene. CDR3 coding DNA: TGTGCCAGCAGTAAGGGAGCCACCATATATTTT. Encoded protein: CASSKGATIYF.

This clone was seen only a few times. V is TRBV2 and J is TRBJ1-5; tentatively, D is TRBD1 (5 bases). The germline V gene has CDR1 SNHLY and CDR2 FYNNEI. The V end was cut by 6 bases, the J end by 4 bases, with 13 bases between. The CDR3 contains 14 residues. The CDR3 here is CASSGGAINQPQHF. CDR3 nucleotides: TGTGCCAGCAGCGGCGGGGCCATTAATCAGCCCCAGCATTTT.

The sample holds one count of this clone. This rearrangement joins TRBV2 to TRBJ2-2; no clear D gene. V gave up 6 bases and J gave up 4 bases, with 9 bases separating them. CDR3 length: 13 amino acids. Looked up from germline, CDR1 is SNHLY and CDR2 is FYNNEI. The CDR3 DNA sequence: TGTGCCAGCAGAGGAACGCGCACCGGGGAGCTGTTTTTT. This encodes CASRGTRTGELFF.

In DNA, the CDR3 is TGTGCCAGCAGTGAATATGGGACGGGTATGAATTCACCCCTCCACTTT. Encoded protein: CASSEYGTGMNSPLHF. The V call is TRBV25-1, the J call TRBJ1-6; possibly TRBD1 for D (5 bases). Germline CDR1 reads MGHDK; CDR2 reads SYGVNS. This CDR3 has 16 residues. Trimming shortened V by 0 bases and J by 7 bases, and 13 bases separated the two germline ends.

The chain combines TRBV6-1 with TRBJ2-2; possible D gene TRBD2, 6 bases. With 8 bases removed from V and 6 bases from J, the gap between germline ends came to 16 bases. The length of the CDR3 is 14 residues. Looked up from germline, CDR1 is MNHNS and CDR2 is SASEGT. DNA of the CDR3: TGTGCCAGCTCGGAGGGCGCCGCATCCGGGGAGCTGTTTTTT. Translation gives CASSEGAASGELFF.

This clone showed up just once. The chain combines TRBV25-1 with TRBJ2-1; D is unclear. This CDR3 region has 13 residues. CDR1 MGHDK and CDR2 SYGVNS come from the germline V gene. The V gene lost 7 bases and the J gene lost 9 bases, with 16 bases spanning the gap. The DNA of the CDR3 is TGTGCCAGCACCGAAGGTCGTGGCGGTGAGCAGTTCTTC. This sequence encodes CASTEGRGGEQFF.

The rearrangement links TRBV9 to TRBJ2-1, with 13 bases fitting TRBD2. V gave up 3 bases and J gave up 5 bases; unmatched junction bases: 14. This CDR3 spans 19 amino acids. The germline V gene has CDR1 SGDLS and CDR2 YYNGEE. The CDR3 DNA sequence: TGTGCCAGCAGCGCCAGGACTAGCGGGGGATACCGGACTCACAATGAGCAGTTCTTC. Its translation is CASSARTSGGYRTHNEQFF.

The chain employs TRBV19 and TRBJ1-5; the D gene is possibly TRBD1 (6 bases). Germline CDR1 and CDR2: LNHDA and SQIVND (reference sequence). With 3 bases removed from V and 10 bases from J, the gap between germline ends came to 16 bases. There are 14 residues in the CDR3. The CDR3 DNA follows: TGTGCCAGTAGTATCCCGGGGGCCTCTCTCCCCCAGCATTTT. This gives the protein CASSIPGASLPQHF. Using reference TRBV19 and TRBJ1-5 for the parts outside the CDR3, the full variable domain is DGGITQSPKYLFRKEGQNVTLSCEQNLNHDAMYWYRQDPGQGLRLIYYSQIVNDFQKGDIAEGYSVSREKKESFPLTVTSAQKNPTAFYLCASSIPGASLPQHFGDGTRLSIL.

The chain carries TRBV27 and TRBJ2-1, with D possibly being TRBD1 (5 bases). The CDR3 is made up of 12 amino acids. Trimming took 6 bases from V and 9 from J, leaving 12 bases between them. Germline V gene data show CDR1 as MNHEY and CDR2 as SMNVEV (reference sequence). The CDR3 spells CASSLGLGEQFF. For the CDR3, the DNA is TGTGCCAGCAGCCTGGGGCTGGGTGAGCAGTTCTTC.

The chain joins TRBV2 to TRBJ1-2, with 9 positions matching TRBD1. Germline CDR1 is SNHLY and CDR2 is FYNNEI. The CDR3 spans 13 residues. Trimming cost V 6 bases and J 4 bases; bases outside gene matches: 3. Here the CDR3 reads CASSAQGAYGYTF. The CDR3 region has the DNA TGTGCCAGCAGCGCACAGGGGGCCTATGGCTACACCTTC.

This clone occurred once. The J gene is TRBJ1-4, the V gene TRBV18, with D maybe TRBD1 (5 bases). The V gene lost 3 bases and the J gene lost 10 bases, with 15 bases spanning the gap. Germline V gene sequence: CDR1 KGHSH, CDR2 LQKENI. This CDR3 has 14 amino acids. For the CDR3, the DNA is TGTGCCAGCTCACCGGCGGGACGGTTCATAAAACTGTTTTTT. It translates to CASSPAGRFIKLFF.

The chain employs TRBV2 and TRBJ2-3; 7 bases are shared with TRBD1. The CDR3 loop spans 14 amino acids. Germline CDR1 and CDR2: SNHLY and FYNNEI. Trimming took 6 bases from V and 6 from J; bases not matched to a gene: 9. The CDR3 protein is CASRARQGSDTQYF. As DNA, the CDR3 is TGTGCCAGCAGAGCTAGACAGGGCTCCGATACGCAGTATTTT. Looking up the rest from reference TRBV2 and TRBJ2-3 gives the full variable domain: EPEVTQTPSHQVTQMGQEVILRCVPISNHLYFYWYRQILGQKVEFLVSFYNNEISEKSEIFDDQFSVERPDGSNFTLKIRSTKLEDSAMYFCASRARQGSDTQYFGPGTRLTVL.

The chain couples TRBV7-2 to TRBJ1-5, with a tentative D call TRBD1 (6 bases). Germline lookup yields CDR1 SGHTA and CDR2 FQGNSA. CDR3 size: 15 residues. The V and J ends lost 1 base and 6 bases respectively, with 13 bases between them. CDR3 bases: TGTGCCAGCAGCTTAGGGGCAGGGGTAGGTCAGCCCCAGCATTTT. Translation: CASSLGAGVGQPQHF.

The rearrangement uses TRBV27 and TRBJ1-2, with a possible D match to TRBD1 (6 bases). Trimming removed 2 bases from V and 3 bases from J, with 13 bases in between. There are 15 residues in the CDR3. Germline-derived CDR1 and CDR2 are MNHEY and SMNVEV (reference sequence). CDR3: CASSLAGGADYGYTF. The CDR3 region has the DNA TGTGCCAGCAGTTTAGCCGGGGGGGCGGACTATGGCTACACCTTC.

This chain uses TRBV9 with TRBJ1-2, with no clear D. The CDR3 has 15 amino acids. CDR1 is SGDLS, CDR2 YYNGEE, per germline. V lost 0 bases and J 3 bases, leaving 12 bases between the germline ends. CDR3 sequence: CASSVGTADYYGYTF. The DNA of the CDR3 is TGTGCCAGCAGCGTAGGAACCGCTGACTACTATGGCTACACCTTC. Complete variable domain (other parts from reference TRBV9 and TRBJ1-2): DSGVTQTPKHLITATGQRVTLRCSPRSGDLSVYWYQQSLDQGLQFLIQYYNGEERAKGNILERFSAQQFPDLHSELNLSSLELGDSALYFCASSVGTADYYGYTFGSGTRLTVV.

The V gene is TRBV7-2, the J gene TRBJ1-4; 7 bases line up with TRBD1. The CDR3 has 14 residues. Trimming cost V 1 base and J 10 bases; bases outside gene matches: 6. Germline values: CDR1 SGHTA, CDR2 FQGNSA. Here the CDR3 reads CASSLDRGRGKLFF. CDR3 sequence (DNA): TGTGCCAGCAGCTTAGACAGGGGTCGAGGAAAACTGTTTTTT.

J is TRBJ2-5 and V is TRBV7-2; perhaps TRBD1 as D (5 bases). Trimming shortened V by 1 base and J by 5 bases, and 14 bases separated the two germline ends. Germline CDR1 and CDR2: SGHTA and FQGNSA. There are 15 residues in the CDR3. CDR3 sequence (DNA): TGTGCCAGCAGCTTAGTGGGGCAGGGTGGGGAGACCCAGTACTTC. Translation: CASSLVGQGGETQYF.

This chain connects TRBV5-1 to TRBJ2-7; D gene unclear. The CDR3 has 12 residues. Germline V gene data show CDR1 as SGHRS and CDR2 as YFSETQ. V lost 5 bases to trimming and J lost 0 bases, with 6 bases between them. CDR3 protein: CASRGSSYEQYF. As DNA, the CDR3 is TGCGCCAGCAGGGGAAGCTCCTACGAGCAGTACTTC.

This clone appeared a few times. The gene calls are TRBV25-1 and TRBJ1-1; a weak D match, TRBD1 (5 bases). The CDR3 sequence is 13 residues long. From germline, CDR1 is MGHDK and CDR2 SYGVNS. V dropped 1 base and J dropped 7 bases, with 10 bases sitting between them. The CDR3 reads CASSEWGSVEAFF. The CDR3 coding sequence is TGTGCCAGCAGTGAATGGGGGTCAGTTGAAGCTTTCTTT.

J is TRBJ2-2 and V is TRBV5-4; maybe TRBD1 (6 bases). Looked up from germline, CDR1 is SGHNT and CDR2 is YYREEE (reference sequence). V lost 0 bases and J 5 bases, leaving 11 bases between the germline ends. The CDR3 runs 15 residues. CDR3 loop: CASSLVGTSTGELFF. CDR3 coding DNA: TGTGCCAGCAGCTTGGTGGGGACATCTACCGGGGAGCTGTTTTTT.

There are a few counts of this clone. This chain links TRBV21-1 with TRBJ1-5. TRBV21-1 is shown as a pseudogene. The CDR3 covers 16 residues. CDR3 sequence: CASSKGTVPKGRPQHF. CDR3 DNA sequence: TGTGCCAGCAGCAAAGGGACCGTACCGAAAGGGCGACCCCAGCATTTT.

This clone was seen only a few times. This rearrangement joins TRBV7-9 to TRBJ2-7; possible D gene TRBD1, 8 bases. Trimming removed 4 bases from V and 4 bases from J, with 14 bases in between. The CDR3 sequence is 14 residues long. Looked up from germline, CDR1 is SEHNR and CDR2 is FQNEAQ (reference sequence). DNA of the CDR3: TGTGCCAGCAGCTCAAACAGGGGGGGTTACGAGCAGTACTTC. It specifies CASSSNRGGYEQYF.

The chain employs TRBV7-2 and TRBJ2-1; tentative D call: TRBD2 (6 bases). The ends were cut back, 3 bases at V and 6 bases at J, with 15 bases in the middle. Germline CDR1 SGHTA, CDR2 FQGNSA. CDR3 size: 15 residues. This chain's CDR3 is CASSFLASVVNEQFF. DNA for the CDR3: TGTGCCAGCAGCTTTTTGGCTAGCGTTGTCAATGAGCAGTTCTTC.